This T cell receptor (beta chain) was sequenced for a study of blood T cell repertoires in COVID-19. Repertoires were generated with immunoSEQ multiplex PCR, while TCRdb's copy carries only in-frame clones and drops some. The table includes hundreds of thousands of clones, roughly 87% detected once. This clone was seen a few times. The CDR3 runs 16 residues. V lost 1 base to trimming and J lost 0 bases, with 9 bases between them. Germline CDR1 and CDR2: SGHAT and FQNNGV. The chain couples TRBV11-2 to TRBJ2-2; the D gene is possibly TRBD2 (5 bases). Sequencing was done on a sample of PBMCs or T cells enriched from blood (not recorded which). The clonotype comes from a woman in her thirties or forties with acute COVID-19. CDR3: CASSLGTTTNTGELFF. DNA of the CDR3: TGTGCCAGCAGCTTAGGAACGACTACGAACACCGGGGAGCTGTTTTTT.